The rows below give T cell receptor beta chains drawn from one sample of a study of blood T cells in healthy people across ages. TCRdb processed the 5' RACE reads anew with MiXCR; each CDR3 protein has one entry. Among over 1,500,000 distinct CDR3 sequences listed, about 50% were seen once. The specimen sequenced was blood. The origin of the receptors is a woman in her thirties or forties in good health. Both conserved end residues are part of each CDR3. The D gene is left open where the match is weak. Some rows mark clone size as missing; the rest say once, few, many or name a class of expanded clone.

TRBJ2-7 few TRBD2 15 TRBV4-3 CASSQAVAGGYEQYF TGCGCCAGCAGCCAAGCGGTAGCGGGAGGATACGAGCAGTACTTC
TRBJ2-7 . . 14 TRBV6-2/TRBV6-3 CASSAAGRSYEQYF TGTGCCAGCAGCGCGGCCGGCAGATCCTACGAGCAGTACTTC
TRBJ2-7 few TRBD2 15 TRBV28 CASRSRLAGGHEQYF TGTGCCAGCAGGTCGAGACTAGCGGGGGGCCACGAGCAGTACTTC
TRBJ1-2 many . 14 TRBV20-1 CSARDTQGGDGYTF TGCAGTGCTAGAGATACTCAGGGCGGGGATGGCTACACCTTC
TRBJ2-1 few TRBD1 13 TRBV27 CATRQGAYNEQFF TGTGCCACCAGACAGGGGGCTTACAATGAGCAGTTCTTC
TRBJ2-1 once . 13 TRBV6-2/TRBV6-3 CASSYTRLNEQFF TGTGCCAGCAGTTACACCAGGCTCAATGAGCAGTTCTTC
TRBJ1-2 . . 15 TRBV7-6 CASSLGDKTNYGYTF TGTGCCAGCAGCTTAGGGGACAAAACTAACTATGGCTACACCTTC
TRBJ2-5 . TRBD1 17 TRBV6-2/TRBV6-3 CASRPRLGQGDDGTQYF TGTGCCAGCAGGCCCCGGTTAGGACAGGGAGATGACGGGACCCAGTACTTC
TRBJ2-4 . . 13 TRBV4-2 CASSQVRETEQYF TGTGCCAGCAGCCAAGTGAGGGAGACGGAGCAGTACTTC
TRBJ2-5 few . 14 TRBV9 CASSSNSVQETQYF TGTGCCAGCAGCTCAAACAGCGTCCAAGAGACCCAGTACTTC
TRBJ2-5 . . 13 TRBV20-1 CSAREEIQGTQYF TGCAGTGCTAGAGAGGAGATCCAAGGGACCCAGTACTTC
TRBJ2-7 . TRBD2 13 TRBV2 CASSARVAGEQYF TGTGCCAGCAGTGCTAGGGTAGCGGGAGAGCAGTACTTC
TRBJ2-5 . TRBD1 17 TRBV4-2 CASSQDSFRGSQETQYF TGTGCCAGCAGCCAAGATTCGTTCAGGGGGTCACAAGAGACCCAGTACTTC
TRBJ2-3 . TRBD2 14 TRBV7-9 CAGDLGGGADTQYF TGTGCCGGCGACTTGGGCGGGGGTGCAGATACGCAGTATTTT
TRBJ1-5 . . 16 TRBV27 CASSSLGGLGNQPQHF TGTGCCAGCAGTTCTCTCGGGGGCTTGGGCAATCAGCCCCAGCATTTT
TRBJ2-1 . . 16 TRBV3-1 CASSPEVLSSYNEQFF TGTGCCAGCAGCCCTGAAGTCCTGAGCTCCTACAATGAGCAGTTCTTC
TRBJ1-2 once . 11 TRBV9 CASSVGGDYTF TGTGCCAGCAGCGTAGGTGGAGACTACACCTTC
TRBJ2-7 few TRBD1 15 TRBV7-2 CASSFVGQGPYEQYF TGTGCCAGCAGCTTTGTCGGACAGGGTCCCTACGAGCAGTACTTC
TRBJ2-1 . TRBD2 16 TRBV25-1 CASSAGRAGAYNEQFF TGTGCCAGCAGTGCGGGGCGAGCGGGGGCCTACAATGAGCAGTTCTTC
TRBJ2-7 . . 12 TRBV2 CASLRDPYEQYF TGTGCCAGTCTACGGGACCCCTACGAGCAGTACTTC
TRBJ2-7 . . 16 TRBV20-1 CSARDGSGTLPYEQYF TGCAGTGCTAGAGATGGGTCCGGGACACTCCCCTACGAGCAGTACTTC
TRBJ2-5 . . 15 TRBV7-9 CASTSKWVGEETQYF TGTGCCAGCACCTCTAAATGGGTAGGGGAAGAGACCCAGTACTTC
TRBJ1-2 . TRBD1 15 TRBV7-9 CASSLVAQGDYGYTF TGTGCCAGCAGCTTAGTGGCCCAGGGGGACTATGGCTACACCTTC
TRBJ2-7 few . 14 TRBV4-3 CASSQERAYDEQYF TGCGCCAGCAGCCAAGAGAGGGCGTATGACGAGCAGTACTTC
TRBJ2-3 . . 16 TRBV2 CASSDRFGGRTDTQYF TGTGCCAGCAGTGACCGGTTTGGGGGTAGGACAGATACGCAGTATTTT
TRBJ2-7 . TRBD1 19 TRBV20-1 CSARDRRTGGSRLFYEQYF TGCAGTGCTAGAGATCGGCGGACAGGGGGAAGTAGGCTCTTCTACGAGCAGTACTTC
TRBJ1-5 . TRBD1 16 TRBV27 CASSGTEGQGYQPQHF TGTGCCAGCAGTGGCACCGAGGGACAGGGGTATCAGCCCCAGCATTTT
TRBJ2-1 few . 17 TRBV7-8 CASSSTVSQGSNNEQFF TGTGCCAGCAGCTCCACTGTTTCTCAGGGCTCCAACAATGAGCAGTTCTTC